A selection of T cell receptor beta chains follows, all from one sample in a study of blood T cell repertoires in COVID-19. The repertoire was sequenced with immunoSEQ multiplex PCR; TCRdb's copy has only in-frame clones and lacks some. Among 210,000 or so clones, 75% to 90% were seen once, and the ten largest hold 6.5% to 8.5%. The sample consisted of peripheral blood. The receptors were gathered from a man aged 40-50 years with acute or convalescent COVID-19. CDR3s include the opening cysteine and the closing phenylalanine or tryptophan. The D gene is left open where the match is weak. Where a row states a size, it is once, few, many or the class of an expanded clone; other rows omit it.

DNA: TGTGCCAGCAGCCTTCAGGAGGGCTACGAGCAGTACTTC; CDR3: CASSLQEGYEQYF; V: TRBV11-1; J: TRBJ2-7; size: .; D: .
DNA: TGTGCCACCAGCAGGGTAGCGGCAACTAATGAAAAACTGTTTTTT; CDR3: CATSRVAATNEKLFF; V: TRBV15; J: TRBJ1-4; size: .; D: .
DNA: TGTGCCAGCAGTCGGACAGGGACAAATCAGCCCCAGCATTTT; CDR3: CASSRTGTNQPQHF; V: TRBV3-1/TRBV3-2; J: TRBJ1-5; size: .; D: TRBD1
DNA: TGCGCCAGCAGCCCACGCGAGGGTAGCTATGGCTACACCTTC; CDR3: CASSPREGSYGYTF; V: TRBV5-1; J: TRBJ1-2; size: few; D: .
DNA: TGTGCCAGCAGGAAAGAACCGGGACTCTTCTACGAGCAGTACTTC; CDR3: CASRKEPGLFYEQYF; V: TRBV6-5; J: TRBJ2-7; size: .; D: .
DNA: TGTGCCAGCAGCTTACCTGGGGCGGTTCTGTACACTGAAGCTTTCTTT; CDR3: CASSLPGAVLYTEAFF; V: TRBV5-4; J: TRBJ1-1; size: once; D: .
DNA: TGCAGCGTTGCTGCAGGGAGGAATCAGCCCCAGCATTTT; CDR3: CSVAAGRNQPQHF; V: TRBV29-1; J: TRBJ1-5; size: few; D: .
DNA: TGCGCCAGCAGCGACAGGAGCAACACCGGGGAGCTGTTTTTT; CDR3: CASSDRSNTGELFF; V: TRBV5-1; J: TRBJ2-2; size: .; D: .
DNA: TGTGCCAGCAGTTTTTTTCGACAGCTCTCCTACGAGCAGTACTTC; CDR3: CASSFFRQLSYEQYF; V: TRBV28; J: TRBJ2-7; size: .; D: .
DNA: TGTGCCAGCAGCTTCCTCGTGGGCAGGGAACACGAGCAGTACTTC; CDR3: CASSFLVGREHEQYF; V: TRBV7-9; J: TRBJ2-7; size: few; D: .
DNA: TGCGCCAGCAGCTCTCCCCGGACAGGGGGTGAGACCCAGTACTTC; CDR3: CASSSPRTGGETQYF; V: TRBV5-1; J: TRBJ2-5; size: .; D: TRBD1
DNA: TGTGCCAGCAGCCACGGTTACGAGCAGTACTTC; CDR3: CASSHGYEQYF; V: TRBV14; J: TRBJ2-7; size: .; D: .
DNA: TGTGCCAGCAGTGTCGACTCGAACACTGAAGCTTTCTTT; CDR3: CASSVDSNTEAFF; V: TRBV28; J: TRBJ1-1; size: few; D: .
DNA: TGTGCCAGTAGTATAAAGGGGGACACTGAAGCTTTCTTT; CDR3: CASSIKGDTEAFF; V: TRBV19; J: TRBJ1-1; size: .; D: .
DNA: TGTGCCAGCAAAGGACAGGGCAGTTTTGCAACTAATGAAAAACTGTTTTTT; CDR3: CASKGQGSFATNEKLFF; V: TRBV25-1; J: TRBJ1-4; size: .; D: TRBD1
DNA: TGCGCCAGCAGCTTCGGACAAACTTATGGCTACACCTTC; CDR3: CASSFGQTYGYTF; V: TRBV5-1; J: TRBJ1-2; size: .; D: .
DNA: TGTGCTAGCAGCTTAGCGGGGGGGCCAACAGATACGCAGTATTTT; CDR3: CASSLAGGPTDTQYF; V: TRBV7-7; J: TRBJ2-3; size: .; D: TRBD2
DNA: TGTGCCAGCAGCTCCAGACTAGCGGGGGCATTCGATACGCAGTATTTT; CDR3: CASSSRLAGAFDTQYF; V: TRBV7-8; J: TRBJ2-3; size: .; D: TRBD2
DNA: TGTGCCAGTAGTAGGGCCTTAACAGGGACCCAGTACTTC; CDR3: CASSRALTGTQYF; V: TRBV19; J: TRBJ2-5; size: .; D: .
DNA: TGTGCCAGCAACGAACAGGGTCGGAACACTGAAGCTTTCTTT; CDR3: CASNEQGRNTEAFF; V: TRBV5-4; J: TRBJ1-1; size: few; D: .
DNA: TGTGCCAGCAGCCCCGGGACAGGGGGCTATGGCTACACCTTC; CDR3: CASSPGTGGYGYTF; V: TRBV5-4; J: TRBJ1-2; size: .; D: TRBD1
DNA: TGTGCCACCAGTGCCGTATTCTGGGACAGGGGGCGGGAGGAAAAACTGTTTTTT; CDR3: CATSAVFWDRGREEKLFF; V: TRBV24-1; J: TRBJ1-4; size: .; D: TRBD1
DNA: TGTGCCAGCAGCGTTAGCGGGAGCAATCAGCCCCAGCATTTT; CDR3: CASSVSGSNQPQHF; V: TRBV9; J: TRBJ1-5; size: .; D: .
DNA: TGTGCCAGCAGTGACGGGGGGGAGCAGTTCTTC; CDR3: CASSDGGEQFF; V: TRBV6-1; J: TRBJ2-1; size: .; D: TRBD2
DNA: TGTGCCAGCAGCCCGACGTTGGACTCGAACACCGGGGAGCTGTTTTTT; CDR3: CASSPTLDSNTGELFF; V: TRBV9; J: TRBJ2-2; size: .; D: .
DNA: TGCGCCAGCAGTCAACGACAGGGAAGCTCCTATAATTCACCCCTCCACTTT; CDR3: CASSQRQGSSYNSPLHF; V: TRBV23-1; J: TRBJ1-6; size: .; D: TRBD1
DNA: TGCGCCAGCAGCCCCGAGGGAGGGACTTATGGCTACACCTTC; CDR3: CASSPEGGTYGYTF; V: TRBV4-1; J: TRBJ1-2; size: .; D: .
DNA: TGTGCCAGCAGCTTAGAACAGCTAGCGGGGGACCCGAATGAGCAGTTCTTC; CDR3: CASSLEQLAGDPNEQFF; V: TRBV7-2; J: TRBJ2-1; size: .; D: TRBD2
DNA: TGTGCCAGCAGCTTGGTTCAGTATAATGAAAAACTGTTTTTT; CDR3: CASSLVQYNEKLFF; V: TRBV5-6; J: TRBJ1-4; size: .; D: .
DNA: TGCGCCAGCAGCTTGTATGGGACAGGGACCCTCGACTACACCTTC; CDR3: CASSLYGTGTLDYTF; V: TRBV5-1; J: TRBJ1-2; size: .; D: TRBD1
DNA: TGTGCCACCAGGGGGGCAAATCCGAACACCGGGGAGCTGTTTTTT; CDR3: CATRGANPNTGELFF; V: TRBV6-5; J: TRBJ2-2; size: .; D: .
DNA: TGTGCCAGCAGTGCCCAGGGGACTGAAGCTTTCTTT; CDR3: CASSAQGTEAFF; V: TRBV27; J: TRBJ1-1; size: .; D: .
DNA: TGTGCCAGCAGCTTAAGGGGCGGGGATCAAGAGACCCAGTACTTC; CDR3: CASSLRGGDQETQYF; V: TRBV7-2; J: TRBJ2-5; size: once; D: .
DNA: TGCGCCAGCAGTCCATCTGGACAGTACACTGAAGCTTTCTTT; CDR3: CASSPSGQYTEAFF; V: TRBV10-1; J: TRBJ1-1; size: .; D: .
DNA: TGTGCCAGCACCTTGACGGGACAGGGAAACTATGGCTACACCTTC; CDR3: CASTLTGQGNYGYTF; V: TRBV7-9; J: TRBJ1-2; size: .; D: TRBD1
DNA: TGTGCCAGCAGCCAACCTGCCGGGACACTCTACAATGAGCAGTTCTTC; CDR3: CASSQPAGTLYNEQFF; V: TRBV3-1/TRBV3-2; J: TRBJ2-1; size: .; D: .
DNA: TGCGCCAGCAGCTTAACCTGGCAGCCTTTAGCCTTCTATGGCTACACCTTC; CDR3: CASSLTWQPLAFYGYTF; V: TRBV5-1; J: TRBJ1-2; size: .; D: .
DNA: TGTGCCAGCAGCTCTCCGGGACAGGGCCCCTACGAGCAGTACTTC; CDR3: CASSSPGQGPYEQYF; V: TRBV7-2; J: TRBJ2-7; size: .; D: TRBD1
DNA: TGTGCCAGCAGCTTAGATCTTGGGAGAGGGCGCGCAGATACGCAGTATTTT; CDR3: CASSLDLGRGRADTQYF; V: TRBV11-2; J: TRBJ2-3; size: .; D: .
DNA: TGTGCCAGCAGCGTCGAAGGGAGCTCTAACTATGGCTACACCTTC; CDR3: CASSVEGSSNYGYTF; V: TRBV7-6; J: TRBJ1-2; size: .; D: .
DNA: TGCAGCGTTGGGACAGGGGGTTCTGGAAACACCATATATTTT; CDR3: CSVGTGGSGNTIYF; V: TRBV29-1; J: TRBJ1-3; size: .; D: TRBD1